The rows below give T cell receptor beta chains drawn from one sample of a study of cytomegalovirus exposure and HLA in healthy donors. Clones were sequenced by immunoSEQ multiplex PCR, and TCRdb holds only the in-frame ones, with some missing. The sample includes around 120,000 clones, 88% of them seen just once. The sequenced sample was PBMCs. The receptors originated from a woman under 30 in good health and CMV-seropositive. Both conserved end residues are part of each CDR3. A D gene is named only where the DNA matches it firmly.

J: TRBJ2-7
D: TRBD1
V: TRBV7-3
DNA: TGTGCCAGCAGTCGTACAGGGGTCCACGAGCAGTACTTC
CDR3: CASSRTGVHEQYF

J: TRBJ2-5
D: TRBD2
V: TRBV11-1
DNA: TGTGCCAGCAGCCCCCTCGGGCTAGCGGGATATGAGACCCAGTACTTC
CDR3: CASSPLGLAGYETQYF

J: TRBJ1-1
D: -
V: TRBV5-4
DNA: TGTGCCAGCAGCGCCCCCGGGGGTCTCACTGAAGCTTTCTTT
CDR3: CASSAPGGLTEAFF

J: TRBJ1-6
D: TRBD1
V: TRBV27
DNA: TGTGCCAGCAGTCCCGGACAGGGGCGTAATTCACCCCTCCACTTT
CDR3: CASSPGQGRNSPLHF

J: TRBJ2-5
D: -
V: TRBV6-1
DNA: TGTGCCAGCAGTGAAACACACCAAGAGACCCAGTACTTC
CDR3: CASSETHQETQYF

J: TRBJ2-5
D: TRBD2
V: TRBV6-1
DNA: TGTGCCAGCAGTGCTAGCGGGAGACAAGAGACCCAGTACTTC
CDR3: CASSASGRQETQYF

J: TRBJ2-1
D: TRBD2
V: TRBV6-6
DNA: TGTGCCAGCAGTCCCGGGACTAGCGGCGTCTATGAGCAGTTCTTC
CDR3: CASSPGTSGVYEQFF

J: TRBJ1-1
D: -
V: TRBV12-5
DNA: TGTGCTAGTGGTTTGGTACAACAGCGGGGGAACACTGAAGCTTTCTTT
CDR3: CASGLVQQRGNTEAFF

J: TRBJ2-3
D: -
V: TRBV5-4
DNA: TGTGCCAGCAGTAACCCCCGGGCCACTAGGGATACGCAGTATTTT
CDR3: CASSNPRATRDTQYF

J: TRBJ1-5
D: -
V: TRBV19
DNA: TGTGCCAGTAGTATAGGCGGGGGAAGCAATCAGCCCCAGCATTTT
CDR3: CASSIGGGSNQPQHF

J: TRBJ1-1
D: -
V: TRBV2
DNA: TGTGCCAGCAGTGATAACGGGAAAACTGAAGCTTTCTTT
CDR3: CASSDNGKTEAFF

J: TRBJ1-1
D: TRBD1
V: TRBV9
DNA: TGTGCCAGCAGCGCCACAGGGGACACTGAAGCTTTCTTT
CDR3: CASSATGDTEAFF

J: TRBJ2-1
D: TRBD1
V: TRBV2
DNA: TGTGCCAGCAGTGAACAGGGGGATGGTGAGCAGTTCTTC
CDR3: CASSEQGDGEQFF

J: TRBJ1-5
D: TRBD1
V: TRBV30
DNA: TGTGCCTGGAGCGCACCTCGACAGGGGGGGGATCAGCCCCAGCATTTT
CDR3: CAWSAPRQGGDQPQHF

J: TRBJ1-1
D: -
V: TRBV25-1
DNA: TGTGCCAGCAGTGAAGTCGGGGGGGGCGACACTGAAGCTTTCTTT
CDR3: CASSEVGGGDTEAFF

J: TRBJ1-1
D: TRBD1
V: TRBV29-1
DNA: TGCAGCGGGGACAGGGGCACTGAAGCTTTCTTT
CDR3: CSGDRGTEAFF

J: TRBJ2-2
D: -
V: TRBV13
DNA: TGTGCCAGCAGCAAATCGACCGGGGAGCTGTTTTTT
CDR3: CASSKSTGELFF

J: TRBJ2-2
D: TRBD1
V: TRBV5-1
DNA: TGCGCCAGCAGCCGCCGGGACAGGGCAAACACCGGGGAGCTGTTTTTT
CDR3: CASSRRDRANTGELFF

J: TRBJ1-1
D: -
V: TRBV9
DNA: TGTGCCAGCAGCGTGGGGGGGTACACTGAAGCTTTCTTT
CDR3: CASSVGGYTEAFF

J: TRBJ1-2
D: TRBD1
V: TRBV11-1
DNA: TGTGCCAGCAGTTCGGGACAGGGGGCAGGAGGCTACACCTTC
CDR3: CASSSGQGAGGYTF

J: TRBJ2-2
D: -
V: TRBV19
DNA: TGTGCCAGTAGTATCCGGACCGGGGAGCTGTTTTTT
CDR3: CASSIRTGELFF

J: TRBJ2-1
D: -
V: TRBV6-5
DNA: TGTGCCAGCAGTTATTGGGGAGGGGGAGCGGTAAATGAGCAGTTCTTC
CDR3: CASSYWGGGAVNEQFF

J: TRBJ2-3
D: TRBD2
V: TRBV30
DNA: TGTGCCTGGAGTATTTCGGGGGGGTCAGATACGCAGTATTTT
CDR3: CAWSISGGSDTQYF

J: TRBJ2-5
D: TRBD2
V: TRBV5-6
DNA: TGTGCCAGCAGCTTGGGTGGACTAGCGACAGAGACCCAGTACTTC
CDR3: CASSLGGLATETQYF

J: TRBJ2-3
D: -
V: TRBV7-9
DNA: TGTGCCAGCATTTGGCCCCAGGAGCAGTATTTT
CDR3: CASIWPQEQYF

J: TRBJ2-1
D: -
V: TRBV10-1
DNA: TGCGCCAGCAGTACAGGGAGGGACCATGAGCAGTTCTTC
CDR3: CASSTGRDHEQFF

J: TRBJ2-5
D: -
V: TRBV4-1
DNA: TGCGCCAGCAGCCTCGGACACAGCCAAGAGACCCAGTACTTC
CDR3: CASSLGHSQETQYF

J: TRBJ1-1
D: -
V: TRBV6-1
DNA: TGTGCCAGCAGTGCTTGGGGGAAACTAACAGGGACGAACACTGAAGCTTTCTTT
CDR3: CASSAWGKLTGTNTEAFF